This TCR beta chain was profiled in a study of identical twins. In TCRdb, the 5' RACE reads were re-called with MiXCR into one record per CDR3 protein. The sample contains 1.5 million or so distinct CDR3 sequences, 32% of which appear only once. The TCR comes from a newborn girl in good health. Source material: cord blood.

CDR3 coding DNA: TGTGCCAGCAGTTTTCGTCTAGCGGATCACTACAATGAGCAGTTCTTC. This gives the protein CASSFRLADHYNEQFF. The genes are TRBV12-3 or TRBV12-4 and TRBJ2-1; the match to TRBD2 covers 7 bases. V shed 3 bases and J 3 bases; nucleotides not matched to a gene: 8. CDR3 length: 16 residues.